The T cell receptor beta chain described here comes from a study of cytomegalovirus exposure and HLA in healthy donors. Amplification used 60 Vbeta primers and 13 Jbeta primers. Sequencing was performed with immunoSEQ multiplex PCR; in TCRdb, only in-frame clones are kept and a portion is missing. The table lists about 140,000 clones, approximately 80% of them singletons. From germline, CDR1 is SGDLS and CDR2 YYNGEE. The CDR3 is 16 amino acids. Trimming stripped 0 bases from V and 4 bases from J, with 16 bases between. The chain links TRBV9 to TRBJ2-5, with TRBD2 as a possible D gene (6 bases). The sequencing sample was made of PBMCs. This clonotype originated in a male donor in good health and CMV-seronegative. CDR3 nucleotides: TGTGCCAGCAGCGTAGAAGGCAGGAGGGCCGGAGAGACCCAGTACTTC. Its protein is CASSVEGRRAGETQYF.